The entry below gives a single T cell receptor (beta chain) sequence along with its context. Its antigen is unknown. Primers: 60 Vbeta forward and 13 Jbeta reverse. The table came from immunoSEQ multiplex PCR; TCRdb's copy has only in-frame clones and leaves some out. The sample yields 100,000 to 150,000 clones, 70% to 85% seen once. This sample was included in a study of cytomegalovirus exposure and HLA in healthy donors. General observations from the study: Later on, an analysis found that several of the most significant clusters appeared to be linked to common viral pathogens, which included parvovirus B19.

Sequenced input: PBMCs. This clonotype was sampled from a boy between 10 and 17 years old in good health and CMV-seronegative.

The CDR3 DNA sequence: TGTGCCAGCAGTGATTTTGGTCGGGAGAGCTCCTACGAGCAGTACTTC. Protein: CASSDFGRESSYEQYF. The chain is built from TRBV6-1 and TRBJ2-7; tentative D call: TRBD2 (6 bases). The V end lost 3 bases, the J end lost 0 bases, and 15 bases lay between the germline ends. This CDR3 is 16 amino acids long. Germline assignment: CDR1 MNHNS and CDR2 SASEGT.